This T cell receptor beta chain was retrieved from a study of blood T cell repertoires in COVID-19. Study-wide context: Samples representing acute and convalescent COVID-19 were sourced from the United States, Italy and Spain. Sample material is recorded as cDNA or gDNA derived from T cells, B-cell-depleted T cells, or PBMCs.

With V trimmed by 4 bases and J by 8 bases, 19 bases remained unmatched. The V gene's germline CDR1 is MDHEN and CDR2 SYDVKM. The CDR3 loop spans 19 amino acids. In the original processing: Reference gene primer amplification gave nucleated cell count estimates. Some clones are missing from TCRdb's copy, which holds only in-frame ones; the method was immunoSEQ multiplex PCR. D and trimming come from the DNA, and the V and J calls and clone size come from that table. Altogether 110,000 or so clones are present, 70% to 90% being singletons, with the ten largest covering over 6.5%. The sample comprised peripheral blood. This clonotype originated in a woman aged 70 to 79 who had recovered from COVID-19. The V call is TRBV28, the J call TRBJ2-1, with 11 bases fitting TRBD2. Written as DNA, the CDR3 is TGTGCCAGCAGTTCAACCTCGTACACACTAGCGGGGGCAACGGATGAGCAGTTCTTC. This translates into CASSSTSYTLAGATDEQFF.